This entry lists 19 T cell receptor beta chains sequenced from one sample in a study of blood T cell repertoires in COVID-19. Here immunoSEQ multiplex PCR was the method, and the copy in TCRdb shows in-frame clones only, minus some. The table lists some 64,000 clones, 79% of them singletons. Sequenced: peripheral blood. The receptors originated from a woman aged 60 to 75 with acute or convalescent COVID-19.

This clone appeared a single time. The chain combines TRBV11-2 with TRBJ2-1; 9 positions match TRBD1. The CDR3 covers 13 residues. The V gene's germline CDR1 is SGHAT and CDR2 FQNNGV. The J segment lost 9 bases and the V segment lost 1 base, leaving 1 base of the junction unmatched. Written as DNA, the CDR3 is TGTGCCAGCAGCTTAGGGGACAGGGTTGAGCAGTTCTTC. This sequence encodes CASSLGDRVEQFF.

The CDR3 DNA follows: TGTGCCAGCAGTCAGGAGGCAACTAATGAAAAACTGTTTTTT. This codes for CASSQEATNEKLFF. This rearrangement joins TRBV6-5 to TRBJ1-4; D gene uncertain. Germline loops: CDR1 MNHEY, CDR2 SVGAGI. The CDR3 loop spans 14 amino acids. With 5 bases removed from V and 0 bases from J, the gap between germline ends came to 7 bases.

This sequence joins TRBV19 and TRBJ1-5; D not resolved. Trimming took 6 bases from V and 5 from J, leaving 11 bases between them. Looked up from germline, CDR1 is LNHDA and CDR2 is SQIVND (reference sequence). The CDR3 runs to 13 residues. The CDR3 nucleotides are TGTGCCAGTAGCGCAAGGAGGGATCAGCCCCAGCATTTT. This translates into CASSARRDQPQHF.

The chain uses TRBV9 and TRBJ1-1, with 7 positions matching TRBD1. There are 14 residues in the CDR3. V lost 3 bases to trimming and J lost 1 base; unmatched junction nucleotides: 3. Germline CDR1 reads SGDLS; CDR2 reads YYNGEE. The CDR3 loop is CASSGGQRNTEAFF. The CDR3 region has the DNA TGTGCCAGCAGCGGGGGACAGCGGAACACTGAAGCTTTCTTT.

V usage is TRBV5-1 and J usage is TRBJ2-5; 7 bases match TRBD1. Germline trimming cut 0 bases from V and 2 bases from J; bases unmatched to any gene: 1. Germline CDR1 is SGHRS and CDR2 is YFSETQ. CDR3 length: 14 residues. The CDR3 here is CASSLGQGQETQYF. CDR3 DNA sequence: TGCGCCAGCAGCTTGGGACAGGGACAAGAGACCCAGTACTTC. The entire variable domain, with the rest obtained from reference TRBV5-1 and TRBJ2-5, is as follows: KAGVTQTPRYLIKTRGQQVTLSCSPISGHRSVSWYQQTPGQGLQFLFEYFSETQRNKGNFPGRFSGRQFSNSRSEMNVSTLELGDSALYLCASSLGQGQETQYFGPGTRLLVL.

In the case of this clone: Other DNA variants within this sample encode the same CDR3. The rearrangement joins TRBV27 to TRBJ2-7; tentatively, D is TRBD1 (6 bases). Trimming cost V 4 bases and J 4 bases, with 11 bases left between them. The CDR3 has 13 residues. CDR1 is MNHEY, CDR2 SMNVEV, per germline (reference sequence). CDR3 loop: CASSYQGGYEQYF. The CDR3 region has the DNA TGTGCCAGCAGTTACCAAGGGGGTTACGAGCAGTACTTC.

The chain uses TRBV5-4 and TRBJ2-1; TRBD2 agrees at 7 bases. The CDR3 runs 14 residues. The junction had 4 bases not matched to a gene; V was cut back by 0 bases and J by 7 bases. Germline loops: CDR1 SGHNT, CDR2 YYREEE (reference sequence). This CDR3 reads CASSLAGGINEQFF. CDR3 coding DNA: TGTGCCAGCAGCTTGGCCGGGGGGATAAATGAGCAGTTCTTC.

This chain uses TRBV7-9 with TRBJ2-7, with D possibly being TRBD2 (6 bases). There are 14 residues in the CDR3. The ends were cut back, 5 bases at V and 0 bases at J, with 11 bases in the middle. CDR1 SEHNR and CDR2 FQNEAQ come from the germline V gene (reference sequence). For the CDR3, the DNA is TGTGCCAGCAGCATCGACGGGGGCTCCTACGAGCAGTACTTC. Amino acids: CASSIDGGSYEQYF.

The gene calls are TRBV9 and TRBJ1-1, with D perhaps matching TRBD1 (6 bases). The V end lost 4 bases, the J end lost 2 bases, and 21 bases lay between the germline ends. The CDR3 loop spans 17 amino acids. The germline gives CDR1 SGDLS, CDR2 YYNGEE. In DNA, the CDR3 is TGTGCCAGCAGCACGCGACAGGAGCTCACCCCCAACACTGAAGCTTTCTTT. It is translated as CASSTRQELTPNTEAFF.

The V and J genes are TRBV19 and TRBJ1-3; D is ambiguous. Germline CDR1 reads LNHDA; CDR2 reads SQIVND (reference sequence). Trimming left V 5 bases short and J 3 bases short, with 8 bases between. This CDR3 has 13 residues. The CDR3 here is CASSPPGGNTIYF. CDR3 coding DNA: TGTGCCAGTAGTCCTCCGGGTGGAAACACCATATATTTT.

The chain uses TRBV5-1 and TRBJ2-7; tentatively, D is TRBD1 (5 bases). This CDR3 has 13 residues. Trimming stripped 4 bases from V and 2 bases from J, with 10 bases between. CDR1 is SGHRS and CDR2 is YFSETQ in the germline V gene. The CDR3 loop reads CASSVEQAYEQYF. In nucleotides, the CDR3 is TGCGCCAGCAGCGTAGAACAGGCCTACGAGCAGTACTTC.

J is TRBJ1-2 and V is TRBV13, with D uncertain. The V end lost 0 bases, the J end lost 1 base, and 9 bases lay between the germline ends. CDR1 is PRHDT and CDR2 is FYEKMQ in the germline V gene (reference sequence). CDR3 size: 15 residues. The CDR3 loop reads CASSLGLGVNYGYTF. CDR3 bases: TGTGCCAGCAGCTTAGGCCTCGGTGTTAACTATGGCTACACCTTC.

The chain recombines TRBV30 with TRBJ1-6, with 9 bases lining up with TRBD1. Germline assignment: CDR1 GTSNPN and CDR2 SVGIG (reference sequence). V gave up 0 bases and J gave up 7 bases; unmatched junction bases: 7. The CDR3 runs to 16 residues. This CDR3 reads CAWSVRGGQGNSPLHF. CDR3 sequence (DNA): TGTGCCTGGAGTGTACGGGGGGGACAGGGAAATTCACCCCTCCACTTT.

The J gene is TRBJ2-7, the V gene TRBV5-5; D gene ambiguous. The germline V gene has CDR1 SGHKS and CDR2 YYEKEE (reference sequence). Trimming cost V 2 bases and J 0 bases, with 9 bases left between them. The CDR3 consists of 14 residues. The CDR3 sequence is CASSLDPVSYEQYF. The CDR3 DNA reads TGTGCCAGCAGCTTAGATCCAGTCTCCTACGAGCAGTACTTC. Combining the CDR3 with reference TRBV5-5 and TRBJ2-7 gives the whole variable domain DAGVTQSPTHLIKTRGQQVTLRCSPISGHKSVSWYQQVLGQGPQFIFQYYEKEERGRGNFPDRFSARQFPNYSSELNVNALLLGDSALYLCASSLDPVSYEQYFGPGTRLTVT.

This clone was recorded a few times. The CDR3 sequence is CAWSPKGGNYGYTF. CDR3 nucleotide sequence: TGTGCCTGGAGCCCAAAAGGGGGTAACTATGGCTACACCTTC. The V call is TRBV30, the J call TRBJ1-2; a weak D match, TRBD1 (6 bases). The CDR3 has 14 residues. CDR1 and CDR2 from the germline V gene are GTSNPN and SVGIG (reference sequence). The germline V and J ends were trimmed by 3 bases and 1 base, with 12 bases remaining between them.

This clone was observed once. The chain joins TRBV30 to TRBJ2-6; D is unresolved. The CDR3 is 15 residues long. Trimming removed 4 bases at V and 2 bases at J, with 12 bases between. Germline V lookup: CDR1 GTSNPN, CDR2 SVGIG (reference sequence). The DNA for the CDR3 is TGTGCCTGGACCCGCAGGCGTACTGGGGCCAACGTCCTGACTTTC. Residues: CAWTRRRTGANVLTF.

The rearrangement joins TRBV4-2 to TRBJ1-1; D remains ambiguous. Trimming removed 0 bases from V and 4 bases from J, with 12 bases in between. Germline CDR1 LGHNA, CDR2 YNFKEQ. The length of the CDR3 is 15 residues. The CDR3 DNA sequence: TGTGCCAGCAGCCAAGAGGCGACAAGTCCCACTGAAGCTTTCTTT. It encodes CASSQEATSPTEAFF.

The chain employs TRBV9 and TRBJ1-1; D is ambiguous. Trimming removed 4 bases at V and 5 bases at J, with 6 bases between. The CDR3 length is 11 residues. In germline, CDR1 is SGDLS, CDR2 YYNGEE. CDR3 loop: CASSPLTEAFF. The CDR3 DNA reads as TGTGCCAGCAGCCCCCTTACTGAAGCTTTCTTT.

This chain uses TRBV29-1 with TRBJ2-2; D might be TRBD2 (5 bases). The CDR3 covers 14 residues. The germline V gene encodes CDR1 SQVTM and CDR2 ANQGSEA. The V end lost 4 bases, the J end lost 5 bases, and 14 bases lay between the germline ends. CDR3 coding DNA: TGCAGCGTTGCAAAACAGAGCGGTACCGGGGAGCTGTTTTTT. Protein product: CSVAKQSGTGELFF.